The rows below give T cell receptor beta chains drawn from one sample of a study of blood T cell repertoires in COVID-19. Only in-frame clones appear in the TCRdb table, and some are missing; sequencing was by immunoSEQ multiplex PCR. The sample includes a few hundred thousand clones, more than 75% of them seen just once. The sample taken for sequencing was peripheral blood. The origin of the receptors is a middle-aged man who had recovered from COVID-19. Both conserved end residues are part of each CDR3. A D gene is named only where the DNA matches it firmly. Rows may omit the clone size; those that give it use once, few, many or a size class.

CDR3nt	CDR3aa	abundance	d_gene	v_gene	j_gene
TGTGCCAGCACCCAAGGGGTCAGCAATCAGCCCCAGCATTTT	CASTQGVSNQPQHF	once	NA	TRBV2	TRBJ1-5
TGTGCCAGCTCCTTAGGAGCGGCCTCGTATGCGTTCTTC	CASSLGAASYAFF	NA	NA	TRBV7-8	TRBJ2-1
TGTGCCAGCAGCGACAGGGCTGGAAACACCATATATTTT	CASSDRAGNTIYF	once	TRBD1	TRBV12-3/TRBV12-4	TRBJ1-3
TGTGCCAGCAGCGATCGACAGGGTGGTACTGAAGCTTTCTTT	CASSDRQGGTEAFF	NA	TRBD1	TRBV9	TRBJ1-1
TGTGCCAGCAGCCAAGGGACAGGAAGGATACTTAACTATGGCTACACCTTC	CASSQGTGRILNYGYTF	NA	TRBD1	TRBV14	TRBJ1-2
TGTGCCAGCAGCCCAAGCGGGAACTACAATGAGCAGTTCTTC	CASSPSGNYNEQFF	NA	TRBD2	TRBV7-6	TRBJ2-1
TGTGCCACCAGGCGTCCGGGAGGGGGGGGAGAGCAGTTCTTC	CATRRPGGGGEQFF	NA	TRBD2	TRBV15	TRBJ2-1
TGTGCCAGCGTACAGCGGGATACGCAGTATTTT	CASVQRDTQYF	NA	NA	TRBV27	TRBJ2-3
TGTGCCAGCTCACCCCAGTCCGGGGAGACCCAGTACTTC	CASSPQSGETQYF	NA	NA	TRBV18	TRBJ2-5
TGCGCCAGCAGCTTTTCCACCAGGGGATCTGGAAACACCATATATTTT	CASSFSTRGSGNTIYF	NA	NA	TRBV5-1	TRBJ1-3
TGCGCCAGCACGATTGGGGCGGGGACCAAGGTCTACGAGCAGTACTTC	CASTIGAGTKVYEQYF	NA	NA	TRBV5-1	TRBJ2-7
TGTGCCAGCAGTTCAGAGGGAAATGAAAAACTGTTTTTT	CASSSEGNEKLFF	NA	NA	TRBV6-2/TRBV6-3	TRBJ1-4
TGCAGCGTCGCCGGCTTACAGGCTAGTTATCAGCCCCAGCATTTT	CSVAGLQASYQPQHF	NA	NA	TRBV29-1	TRBJ1-5
TGTGCCACCAGCAGACCGACGGGAGGGACCGGGGAGCTGTTTTTT	CATSRPTGGTGELFF	NA	TRBD2	TRBV15	TRBJ2-2
TGTGCCAGCAGCTTAAGTCACAGACACGAGCAGTACTTC	CASSLSHRHEQYF	NA	NA	TRBV7-9	TRBJ2-7
TGCGCCAGCAGCCAAGAGGGCGGGAGGGGTGCCGGGGAGCTGTTTTTT	CASSQEGGRGAGELFF	few	TRBD2	TRBV4-3	TRBJ2-2
TGTGCCAGCAGGGTCGGTCTTGATGAGCAGTTCTTC	CASRVGLDEQFF	NA	NA	TRBV12-3/TRBV12-4	TRBJ2-1
TGTGCCAGTAGTACCCGACAGAATCAGCCCCAGCATTTT	CASSTRQNQPQHF	once	NA	TRBV19	TRBJ1-5
TGTGCCACCGCAGGGGCTTCAAATGGCTACACCTTC	CATAGASNGYTF	NA	NA	TRBV10-3	TRBJ1-2
TGTGCCAGCAGCCCCTCGCTAGCGGGTGAGCAGTTCTTC	CASSPSLAGEQFF	NA	TRBD2	TRBV9	TRBJ2-1
TGTGCCAGTAGTATAAACGGCAGGGTCATAGGAGAGACCCAGTACTTC	CASSINGRVIGETQYF	NA	NA	TRBV19	TRBJ2-5
TGCGCCAGCAGCTTGAGGATAGGGGGGAACACTGAAGCTTTCTTT	CASSLRIGGNTEAFF	NA	NA	TRBV5-1	TRBJ1-1
TGTGCCAGTGCACAGGGAAGGGGTTTGGGCTACACCTTC	CASAQGRGLGYTF	NA	NA	TRBV19	TRBJ1-2
TGTGCCAGTAGGGGACAGGGGGCCCACGAGCAGTACTTC	CASRGQGAHEQYF	NA	TRBD1	TRBV19	TRBJ2-7
TGTGCCAGCAGCTTAGACCCGGGAAAAGAGACCCAGTACTTC	CASSLDPGKETQYF	NA	NA	TRBV7-2	TRBJ2-5